These 26 T cell receptor beta chains originate from one sample sequenced in a study of blood T cell repertoires in COVID-19. The protocol was immunoSEQ multiplex PCR, while the TCRdb copy is restricted to in-frame clones and leaves out a portion. In the table there are 150,000 or so clones, over 70% of which are singletons. Source material: PBMCs or T cells enriched from blood (not recorded which). These receptors were taken from an older woman who had recovered from COVID-19.

DNA for the CDR3: TGTGCCAGCAGTTGGGGCAGTCTTAATGAGCAGTTCTTC. This gives the protein CASSWGSLNEQFF. The chain is built from TRBV12-3 or TRBV12-4 and TRBJ2-1, with a possible D match to TRBD1 (5 bases). Trimming took off 4 bases at V and 7 bases at J, with 11 bases between the two ends. The CDR3 spans 13 residues.

The chain couples TRBV9 to TRBJ2-1; a weak D match, TRBD2 (5 bases). Germline CDR1 and CDR2: SGDLS and YYNGEE. V lost 0 bases and J 8 bases, leaving 9 bases between the germline ends. CDR3 size: 13 residues. Here the CDR3 DNA reads TGTGCCAGCAGCGTAGGGCTAGCTGATGAGCAGTTCTTC. It translates to CASSVGLADEQFF. Complete variable domain (other parts from reference TRBV9 and TRBJ2-1): DSGVTQTPKHLITATGQRVTLRCSPRSGDLSVYWYQQSLDQGLQFLIQYYNGEERAKGNILERFSAQQFPDLHSELNLSSLELGDSALYFCASSVGLADEQFFGPGTRLTVL.

The V call is TRBV5-1, the J call TRBJ2-3, with TRBD2 matching 12 bases. J lost 6 bases, V lost 1 base, and 3 bases had no gene match. CDR3 length equals 15 residues. Germline-derived CDR1 and CDR2 are SGHRS and YFSETQ. The CDR3 DNA is TGCGCCAGCAGCTTGCCTAGCGGGGGGGCGGATACGCAGTATTTT. Translating it yields CASSLPSGGADTQYF. The entire variable domain, with the rest obtained from reference TRBV5-1 and TRBJ2-3, is as follows: KAGVTQTPRYLIKTRGQQVTLSCSPISGHRSVSWYQQTPGQGLQFLFEYFSETQRNKGNFPGRFSGRQFSNSRSEMNVSTLELGDSALYLCASSLPSGGADTQYFGPGTRLTVL.

The chain recombines TRBV5-5 with TRBJ1-1, with D unresolved. Trimming shortened V by 4 bases and J by 6 bases, and 10 bases separated the two germline ends. The CDR3 spans 12 residues. Germline V lookup: CDR1 SGHKS, CDR2 YYEKEE (reference sequence). The CDR3: CASSAFSAEAFF. The CDR3 coding sequence is TGTGCCAGCAGCGCATTTTCGGCTGAAGCTTTCTTT.

The chain carries TRBV4-1 and TRBJ1-5; 7 bases map to TRBD1. V was clipped by 3 bases and J by 0 bases; unmatched bases: 8. The CDR3 runs to 17 residues. Germline-derived CDR1 and CDR2 are MGHRA and YSYEKL. CDR3 coding DNA: TGCGCCAGCAGCCAGCGGGACAGTACTTATAGCAATCAGCCCCAGCATTTT. Encoded protein: CASSQRDSTYSNQPQHF.

The rearrangement joins TRBV14 to TRBJ1-2, with unresolved D. V was trimmed by 4 bases and J by 0 bases, leaving 12 bases between them. The CDR3 spans 15 residues. CDR1 is SGHDN, CDR2 FVKESK, per germline. In DNA form, the CDR3 reads TGTGCCAGCAGCCCATTCGGGAAATCTAACTATGGCTACACCTTC. Translation gives CASSPFGKSNYGYTF.

This clone has only one observation. The genes are TRBV10-3 and TRBJ1-5, with TRBD1 matching over 9 bases. The CDR3 is 14 residues long. V shed 2 bases, J shed 6 bases, and the junction held 2 bases outside the gene matches. CDR1 and CDR2 (germline): ENHRY, SYGVKD. As DNA, the CDR3 is TGTGCCATCAGTGAGGGGACAGGGAGTCAGCCCCAGCATTTT. Translation gives CAISEGTGSQPQHF.

The chain links TRBV4-1 to TRBJ1-4; D is unresolved. Germline CDR1 is MGHRA and CDR2 is YSYEKL. CDR3 length: 12 amino acids. V was trimmed by 4 bases and J by 8 bases, leaving 8 bases between them. CDR3 residues: CASSRRGEKLFF. The CDR3 DNA follows: TGCGCCAGCAGCCGTCGAGGAGAAAAACTGTTTTTT.

Comments on this clone: The identical CDR3 is also encoded by other nucleotide sequences in the sample. The chain is built from TRBV15 and TRBJ1-3; D uncertain. Trimming removed 4 bases from V and 4 bases from J, with 8 bases in between. CDR1 and CDR2 (germline): LNHNV, YYDKDF (reference sequence). The CDR3 has 13 amino acids. CDR3 coding DNA: TGTGCCACCAGCACCAGTTCGGGAAACACCATATATTTT. Translating gives CATSTSSGNTIYF.

This chain uses TRBV2 with TRBJ2-2; perhaps TRBD2 as D (6 bases). This CDR3 comprises 14 residues. Germline assignment: CDR1 SNHLY and CDR2 FYNNEI. V shed 8 bases and J shed 4 bases, with 14 bases lying between them. CDR3 loop: CASLVEGVTGELFF. CDR3 in DNA: TGTGCCAGCCTCGTGGAGGGAGTCACCGGGGAGCTGTTTTTT.

The table lists this clone with a count of one. CDR3 amino acids: CASSLGWGGTEETQYF. CDR3 in DNA: TGTGCCAGCAGCTTGGGATGGGGGGGCACCGAAGAGACCCAGTACTTC. This chain connects TRBV5-6 to TRBJ2-5; maybe TRBD2 (7 bases). CDR3 length equals 16 residues. Germline CDR1 and CDR2: SGHDT and YYEEEE. Trimming cost V 0 bases and J 3 bases, with 15 bases left between them.

Ten or more counts support this clone. This chain uses TRBV29-1 with TRBJ2-7; TRBD1 is a possible D gene (6 bases). The V gene lost 6 bases and the J gene lost 2 bases, with 17 bases spanning the gap. The CDR3 loop spans 14 amino acids. Germline V lookup: CDR1 SQVTM, CDR2 ANQGSEA. The CDR3 sequence is CSVDSQGPPYEQYF. The CDR3 nucleotides read TGCAGCGTAGACTCGCAGGGGCCCCCCTACGAGCAGTACTTC.

This chain joins TRBV12-3 or TRBV12-4 and TRBJ1-2; no definite D call. This CDR3 has 12 residues. Trimming stripped 5 bases from V and 0 bases from J, with 4 bases between. The CDR3 here is CASSGANYGYTF. CDR3 nucleotides: TGTGCCAGCAGTGGAGCTAACTATGGCTACACCTTC.

The chain combines TRBV2 with TRBJ1-1; D not resolved. Trimming left V 7 bases short and J 0 bases short, with 9 bases between. The CDR3 has 13 residues. From germline, CDR1 is SNHLY and CDR2 FYNNEI. The CDR3 nucleotides are TGTGCCAGCATGAGGGCGGTGAACACTGAAGCTTTCTTT. Translating it yields CASMRAVNTEAFF.

There are a few counts of this clone. CDR3 protein: CASSSGWEYQNTEAFF. In DNA form, the CDR3 reads TGTGCCAGCAGCTCTGGATGGGAGTACCAAAACACTGAAGCTTTCTTT. The rearrangement joins TRBV5-8 to TRBJ1-1; D unclear. Trimming removed 3 bases from V and 2 bases from J, with 17 bases in between. CDR3 length: 16 residues. Germline CDR1 and CDR2: SGHTS and YDEGEE.

The chain is built from TRBV6-6 and TRBJ2-2; D not certain. The germline V gene has CDR1 MNHNY and CDR2 SVGAGI (reference sequence). Deletions cut 4 bases from V and 0 bases from J, with 9 bases between. CDR3 length equals 15 residues. DNA for the CDR3: TGTGCCAGCAGTTTTTCAGGTTCGAACACCGGGGAGCTGTTTTTT. Its translation: CASSFSGSNTGELFF.

The gene calls are TRBV9 and TRBJ1-5; the D gene is possibly TRBD1 (6 bases). CDR1 and CDR2 (germline): SGDLS, YYNGEE. The V end was cut by 3 bases, the J end by 4 bases, with 11 bases between. The CDR3 has 14 amino acids. The CDR3: CASSEDSQNQPQHF. The CDR3 DNA sequence: TGTGCCAGCAGCGAGGACAGCCAGAATCAGCCCCAGCATTTT.

This clone has only one observation. The chain joins TRBV11-2 to TRBJ2-2, with 8 bases matching TRBD1. With 6 bases clipped from V and 2 bases from J, the junction kept 5 bases outside the gene matches. Germline CDR1 SGHAT, CDR2 FQNNGV. This CDR3 region has 15 residues. In DNA, the CDR3 is TGTGCCAGCAGTTCGACAGGGGTTAACACCGGGGAGCTGTTTTTT. It is translated as CASSSTGVNTGELFF.

This clone was detected once. Other nucleotide sequences in the sample specify the same CDR3. The chain couples TRBV14 to TRBJ1-1; 7 bases are shared with TRBD1. The V gene end was trimmed by 0 bases and the J gene end by 8 bases; junction bases not matched to a gene: 3. This CDR3 is 13 amino acids long. Germline assignment: CDR1 SGHDN and CDR2 FVKESK. This chain's CDR3 is CASSQDRGTEAFF. The CDR3 DNA is TGTGCCAGCAGCCAAGACAGGGGGACAGAAGCTTTCTTT.

This clone was seen a few times. Other DNA sequences of this sample code for an identical CDR3. The rearrangement uses TRBV5-1 and TRBJ1-1, with a weak D call TRBD1 (6 bases). Germline V gene data show CDR1 as SGHRS and CDR2 as YFSETQ. The V gene lost 4 bases and the J gene lost 4 bases, with 14 bases spanning the gap. The CDR3 sequence is 14 residues long. In DNA, the CDR3 is TGCGCCAGCAGCCGGTCAACAGGGAGCACTGAAGCTTTCTTT. As protein: CASSRSTGSTEAFF.

For this clone: Sequence at one end of the junction differs from germline and may be a read error. J is TRBJ1-6 and V is TRBV14; tentative D call: TRBD1 (5 bases). CDR3 length equals 16 residues. The germline V gene encodes CDR1 SGHDN and CDR2 FVKESK. CDR3 amino acids: CASSQASGRGNSPLHF. The CDR3 DNA is TGTGCCAGCAGTCAAGCTTCAGGAAGGGGTAATTCACCCCTCCACTTT.

This clone was seen repeatedly, ten times or more. V usage is TRBV24-1 and J usage is TRBJ2-7, with a possible D match to TRBD2 (7 bases). Germline V gene lookup returns CDR1 KGHDR and CDR2 SFDVKD. The CDR3 runs to 14 residues. V lost 7 bases and J 3 bases, leaving 15 bases between the germline ends. CDR3 residues: CATSRPGGRYEQYF. The CDR3 nucleotides are TGTGCCACCAGCCGACCGGGGGGCCGCTACGAGCAGTACTTC.

V and J are TRBV29-1 and TRBJ2-3; perhaps TRBD2 as D (5 bases). Trimming cost V 4 bases and J 3 bases, with 11 bases left between them. The CDR3 covers 13 residues. CDR1 SQVTM and CDR2 ANQGSEA come from the germline V gene. The CDR3 loop is CSVVVTGTDTQYF. CDR3 nucleotide sequence: TGCAGCGTTGTAGTGACGGGGACAGATACGCAGTATTTT.

The V and J genes are TRBV27 and TRBJ1-1; weak D call: TRBD1 (5 bases). CDR1 and CDR2 from the germline V gene are MNHEY and SMNVEV (reference sequence). Trimming shortened V by 6 bases and J by 1 base, and 9 bases separated the two germline ends. This CDR3 is built from 13 residues. The CDR3 DNA reads TGTGCCAGCAGATTACAGGAGAACACTGAAGCTTTCTTT. As protein: CASRLQENTEAFF.

This clone appeared a single time. The chain uses TRBV6-1 and TRBJ2-3; D remains ambiguous. Germline V gene sequence: CDR1 MNHNS, CDR2 SASEGT. The CDR3 is made up of 14 amino acids. Trimming pared 1 base from V and 3 bases from J, leaving 8 bases between. CDR3 sequence (DNA): TGTGCCAGCAGTGAAGGCACAGAGACAGATACGCAGTATTTT. Translating it yields CASSEGTETDTQYF.

The gene calls are TRBV10-1 and TRBJ2-1, with 12 bases aligning to TRBD2. The junction had 10 bases not matched to a gene; V was cut back by 4 bases and J by 9 bases. This CDR3 has 16 residues. Germline values: CDR1 WNHNN, CDR2 SYGVQD (reference sequence). CDR3 in DNA: TGCGCCAGCAGTGCGTCTCTAGCGGGGGGGCTCGGTGAGCAGTTCTTC. Translation gives CASSASLAGGLGEQFF.